This TCR beta chain was identified in a study of regulatory T cells in long-lasting Graves disease. This clonotype has a count of ten or more. Described time point: newly diagnosed GD, antithyroid drugs for less than 3 months. Researchers made the TCR library from RNA that was extracted from PBMCs. V was cut by 7 bases and J by 4 bases, with 15 bases left in between. This CDR3 is built from 14 residues. The germline V gene has CDR1 SGHTA and CDR2 FQGNSA. HTBI primers from iRepertoire and Arm-PCR of CDR3 regions yielded the TCR beta libraries. Via MiXCR, TCRdb re-called the multiplex PCR reads, giving one row per CDR3 protein. The sample consists of a few hundred thousand distinct CDR3 sequences, less than 15% of them appearing once. The data also belong to a second study, concerning T cells in Graves' hyperthyroidism and ophthalmopathy.

The sequence was collected from a man under 40 with Graves disease. Sequencing used peripheral blood mononuclear cells (PBMCs), obtained at new diagnosis, from a patient treated with antithyroid drugs. This chain joins TRBV7-2 and TRBJ2-3; D is undetermined. The CDR3 protein is CASKVYRGADTQYF. CDR3 sequence (DNA): TGTGCCAGCAAGGTATATCGAGGCGCAGATACGCAGTATTTT.